This T cell receptor (beta chain) was identified during a study of blood T cell repertoires in COVID-19. Data came from immunoSEQ multiplex PCR; TCRdb stores just in-frame clones and leaves some out. Of about 300,000 clones in the sample, around 84% were seen once. Germline CDR1 is ENHRY and CDR2 is SYGVKD. This CDR3 has 12 residues. V lost 5 bases, J lost 5 bases, and 9 bases lay in between. This clone was observed once. The chain has TRBV10-3 and TRBJ1-2; D not resolved. The sample taken for sequencing was peripheral blood. The sequence derives from a human donor with COVID-19, enrolled during active disease. The donor label of this sample is uncertain. CDR3 amino acids: CAISKPEYGYTF. In nucleotides, the CDR3 is TGTGCCATCAGTAAGCCCGAATATGGCTACACCTTC.